The next 13 T cell receptor beta chains were all read from a single sample in a study of blood T cells in healthy people across ages. The second PCR ran roughly 7 to 12 cycles with a sample-barcoded 5' primer and J-beta primers. TCRdb redid the calling of the 5' RACE reads with MiXCR, one entry per CDR3 protein. The repertoire holds some 1 million distinct CDR3 sequences, with 40% to 55% as singletons. Sequenced sample: blood. The receptors come from a woman aged 60-75 years in good health.

The V gene is TRBV6-6, the J gene TRBJ2-7; no definite D call. The length of the CDR3 is 16 residues. With 0 bases removed from V and 2 bases from J, the gap between germline ends came to 14 bases. CDR1 MNHNY and CDR2 SVGAGI come from the germline V gene (reference sequence). In DNA, the CDR3 is TGTGCCAGCAGTTACTCGATTAGCAGAGAAACCTACGAGCAGTACTTC. It translates to CASSYSISRETYEQYF.

J is TRBJ1-4 and V is TRBV2; TRBD1 is a possible D gene (6 bases). The CDR3 has 13 residues. The germline CDR1 and CDR2 sequences are SNHLY and FYNNEI. V was pared by 5 bases and J by 7 bases, with 11 bases between. CDR3 residues: CASSTGMGEKLFF. The CDR3 nucleotides read TGTGCCAGCAGTACAGGGATGGGTGAAAAACTGTTTTTT.

This clonotype came up once. The chain links TRBV4-2 to TRBJ1-1; no definite D call. This CDR3 has 15 amino acids. CDR1 is LGHNA and CDR2 is YNFKEQ in the germline V gene. Between the trimmed V and J ends, which lost 1 base and 4 bases, there was a span of 13 bases. The CDR3 bases are TGTGCCAGCAGCCAAGCGGAAGGGATGGGCACTGAAGCTTTCTTT. Its protein is CASSQAEGMGTEAFF.

The rearrangement uses TRBV10-3 and TRBJ1-2; 9 bases line up with TRBD1. This CDR3 region has 14 residues. CDR1 is ENHRY, CDR2 SYGVKD, per germline. The V gene end was trimmed by 8 bases and the J gene end by 4 bases; junction bases not matched to a gene: 8. CDR3 amino acids: CAIAEDRGGYGYTF. As DNA, the CDR3 is TGTGCCATCGCTGAGGACAGGGGCGGCTATGGCTACACCTTC.

This chain joins TRBV10-1 and TRBJ2-2; TRBD2 is a possible D gene (5 bases). Trimming left V 7 bases short and J 3 bases short, with 6 bases between. This CDR3 contains 12 residues. Germline loops: CDR1 WNHNN, CDR2 SYGVQD (reference sequence). The CDR3 sequence is CASNGDTGELFF. DNA of the CDR3: TGCGCCAGCAACGGGGACACCGGGGAGCTGTTTTTT.

This chain uses TRBV10-3 with TRBJ2-7, with 11 bases identical to TRBD2. Germline CDR1 and CDR2: ENHRY and SYGVKD. The CDR3 runs to 16 residues. V lost 0 bases, J lost 7 bases, and 8 bases stayed unmatched. The DNA for the CDR3 is TGTGCCATCAGTGAGTCGGGACTAGCGGTCTACAATGAGCAGTACTTC. Translated, it gives CAISESGLAVYNEQYF.

This clonotype appeared a few times. The chain recombines TRBV5-1 with TRBJ2-5; D may match TRBD1 or TRBD2 (5 bases each). Germline assignment: CDR1 SGHRS and CDR2 YFSETQ. The CDR3 spans 16 residues. Trimming stripped 7 bases from V and 0 bases from J, with 19 bases between. CDR3 sequence: CASSSGASLNQETQYF. The DNA for the CDR3 is TGCGCCAGCTCCTCCGGGGCTTCTTTAAACCAAGAGACCCAGTACTTC. Full variable domain (outside the CDR3, taken from reference TRBV5-1 and TRBJ2-5): KAGVTQTPRYLIKTRGQQVTLSCSPISGHRSVSWYQQTPGQGLQFLFEYFSETQRNKGNFPGRFSGRQFSNSRSEMNVSTLELGDSALYLCASSSGASLNQETQYFGPGTRLLVL.

The chain has TRBV6-1 and TRBJ2-3, with D hard to call. The germline V and J ends were trimmed by 2 bases and 10 bases, with 13 bases remaining between them. From germline, CDR1 is MNHNS and CDR2 SASEGT. This CDR3 is 13 amino acids long. In nucleotides, the CDR3 is TGTGCCAGCAGTGAAAGTCGGGCGTCAGCGCAGTATTTT. Translating gives CASSESRASAQYF.

This chain links TRBV10-3 with TRBJ2-1; D might be TRBD2 (6 bases). V gave up 6 bases and J gave up 10 bases, with 16 bases separating them. Germline V gene sequence: CDR1 ENHRY, CDR2 SYGVKD. The CDR3 spans 13 residues. The CDR3 DNA follows: TGTGCCATCAGGAGCGGGCCGGGGAAGGAGCAGTTCTTC. Residues: CAIRSGPGKEQFF.

The V call is TRBV9, the J call TRBJ2-2; 11 bases are a match to TRBD2. The CDR3 spans 15 residues. Per germline, CDR1 SGDLS and CDR2 YYNGEE. With V trimmed by 4 bases and J by 5 bases, 4 bases remained unmatched. CDR3 DNA: TGTGCCAGCAGCATAGGGACTAGCGGTACCGGGGAGCTGTTTTTT. Translation gives CASSIGTSGTGELFF.

This clonotype was recorded once. The chain carries TRBV24-1 and TRBJ1-5; D may be TRBD1 (6 bases). From germline, CDR1 is KGHDR and CDR2 SFDVKD. Trimming removed 6 bases from V and 5 bases from J, with 10 bases in between. The CDR3 is 13 residues long. The DNA for the CDR3 is TGTGCCACCAGTCAGGGGTTCCATCAGCCCCAGCATTTT. This translates into CATSQGFHQPQHF.

Concerning this clonotype: A read error may account for a junction end that differs from germline. This sequence joins TRBV7-8 and TRBJ2-1; 7 bases match TRBD2. Germline CDR1 reads SGHVS; CDR2 reads FQNEAQ. The CDR3 loop spans 14 amino acids. CDR3 in amino acids: CASSVLTSPNKQFF. The CDR3 DNA follows: TGTGCCAGCAGCGTCCTGACTAGCCCCAATAAGCAGTTCTTC.

This clonotype was recorded many times. The chain joins TRBV9 to TRBJ1-1, with D unresolved. V was cut by 2 bases and J by 1 base, with 12 bases left in between. This CDR3 has 15 amino acids. Germline V gene lookup returns CDR1 SGDLS and CDR2 YYNGEE. The CDR3 loop reads CASSVGSGPNTEAFF. CDR3 bases: TGTGCCAGCAGCGTGGGATCCGGGCCGAACACTGAAGCTTTCTTT.